The 19 T cell receptor beta chains listed next were all sequenced from one sample in a study of read filtering for tumor transcriptome and immune sequencing. The library was built from about 400 ng RNA with molecular barcoded adaptors for alpha/delta and beta/gamma chains. TCRdb redid the calling of the reads with MiXCR, one entry per CDR3 protein. This table has tens of thousands of distinct CDR3 sequences, around 14% appearing once. The specimen sequenced was a population of CD138-negative cells sorted from bone marrow. The receptors shown here come from a donor over 35 with multiple myeloma.

The sample holds many counts of this clonotype. At one boundary the junction diverges from the germline segment, which might be a read error. The chain employs TRBV28 and TRBJ2-5; D is ambiguous. CDR3 length: 12 amino acids. Germline lookup yields CDR1 MDHEN and CDR2 SYDVKM. CDR3 sequence reads: CASTKYQETQYF. The CDR3 bases are TGTGCCAGCACCAAGTACCAAGAGACCCAGTATTTC.

The chain joins TRBV6-5 to TRBJ2-1; weak D call: TRBD1 (6 bases). CDR1 is MNHEY, CDR2 SVGAGI, per germline. V was trimmed by 4 bases and J by 5 bases, leaving 9 bases between them. The CDR3 is made up of 13 amino acids. DNA for the CDR3: TGTGCCAGCAGTTGGACAGCGAACAATGAGCAGTTCTTC. Its protein product is CASSWTANNEQFF.

This clonotype occurred many times. This chain links TRBV28 with TRBJ1-5; D is uncertain. From germline, CDR1 is MDHEN and CDR2 SYDVKM. V lost 5 bases and J 0 bases, leaving 17 bases between the germline ends. This CDR3 has 17 amino acids. CDR3 sequence: CASSPPPTVRSNQPQHF. The CDR3 DNA is TGTGCCAGCAGTCCCCCCCCAACAGTACGTAGCAATCAGCCCCAGCATTTT.

This chain joins TRBV28 and TRBJ1-5, with a possible D match to TRBD1 (6 bases). The V gene's germline CDR1 is MDHEN and CDR2 SYDVKM. V was trimmed by 3 bases and J by 0 bases, leaving 18 bases between them. The CDR3 runs 18 residues. CDR3 nucleotides: TGTGCCAGCAGTTTTCAACAGGGTCTTTGGCATAGCAATCAGCCCCAGCATTTT. This gives the protein CASSFQQGLWHSNQPQHF.

Ten or more counts support this clonotype. This chain connects TRBV4-3 to TRBJ1-2; D not resolved. Germline loops: CDR1 LGHNA, CDR2 YSLEER. The CDR3 is 15 residues long. Deletions cut 0 bases from V and 2 bases from J, with 10 bases between. The CDR3: CASSQERTENYGYTF. Here the CDR3 DNA reads TGCGCCAGCAGCCAAGAACGAACGGAGAACTATGGCTACACCTTC.

This clonotype came up a few times. One base away lies a much larger clone, so this may be a sequencing read error. The CDR3 sequence is CSAPGGGMETEAFF. The CDR3 DNA reads TGCAGTGCCCCTGGCGGGGGAATGGAGACTGAAGCTTTCTTT. The chain recombines TRBV20-1 with TRBJ1-1, with D perhaps TRBD1 (5 bases). V was trimmed by 6 bases and J by 5 bases, leaving 19 bases between them. The CDR3 is 14 residues long. CDR1 is DFQATT and CDR2 is SNEGSKA in the germline V gene (reference sequence).

In the case of this clonotype: This sequence may be a read error, since a much larger clone differs from it by one base. V usage is TRBV29-1 and J usage is TRBJ2-7; D may be TRBD2 (7 bases). Germline V lookup: CDR1 SQVTM, CDR2 ANQGSEA. There are 14 residues in the CDR3. The CDR3 coding sequence is TGCAGCGTTACCGGGGGGATTGGGGGCTACGAGCAGCACTTC. Amino acid sequence: CSVTGGIGGYEQHF.

Note on this clonotype: A read error is the likely source, as a far larger clone sits one nucleotide away. The rearrangement uses TRBV12-3 or TRBV12-4 and TRBJ2-1; 13 bases match TRBD2. The CDR3 totals 15 residues. J lost 8 bases, V lost 4 bases, and 5 bases had no gene match. The CDR3 DNA is TGTGCCAGCAGTTCACTAGCGGGAGGGGTCGATGAGCAGTTCTTC. It yields the protein CASSSLAGGVDEQFF.

This clonotype was observed many times. The rearrangement uses TRBV29-1 and TRBJ2-3; no clear D. The germline V and J ends were trimmed by 4 bases and 1 base, with 0 bases remaining between them. Germline loops: CDR1 SQVTM, CDR2 ANQGSEA. CDR3 length: 10 amino acids. This CDR3 is CSVGTDTQYF. The CDR3 DNA follows: TGCAGCGTTGGCACAGATACGCAGTATTTT.

This clonotype has a count of ten or more. A read error may explain this, as a much larger clone is one base away. The CDR3 ends on some other residue instead of the conserved phenylalanine or tryptophan, so this is likely a read error. The gene calls are TRBV18 and TRBJ2-1, with D unresolved. Germline-derived CDR1 and CDR2 are KGHSH and LQKENI. Trimming removed 6 bases at V and 0 bases at J, with 12 bases between. CDR3 length: 15 amino acids. Here the CDR3 DNA reads TGTGCCAGCTCTAAGGATTCCCGCTCCTACAATGAGCAGTTCCTC. Translated, it gives CASSKDSRSYNEQFL.

This clonotype was seen many times. The gene calls are TRBV7-9 and TRBJ1-1; TRBD1 matches at 12 bases. CDR3 length: 17 amino acids. V shed 7 bases and J 5 bases; nucleotides not matched to a gene: 14. Germline V CDR1 and CDR2: SEHNR, FQNEAQ (reference sequence). CDR3 loop: CASTPQGQGAQGTEAFF. For the CDR3, the DNA is TGTGCCAGCACCCCCCAGGGACAGGGGGCACAGGGAACTGAAGCTTTCTTT. Drawing the rest from reference TRBV7-9 and TRBJ1-1, the complete variable domain is DTGVSQNPRHKITKRGQNVTFRCDPISEHNRLYWYRQTLGQGPEFLTYFQNEAQLEKSRLLSDRFSAERPKGSFSTLEIQRTEQGDSAMYLCASTPQGQGAQGTEAFFGQGTRLTVV.

This clonotype was detected ten times or more. The V gene is TRBV18, the J gene TRBJ2-7; 10 bases map to TRBD1. This CDR3 is built from 16 residues. The V gene's germline CDR1 is KGHSH and CDR2 LQKENI. Unmatched junction bases numbered 5, after V lost 2 bases and J lost 1 base. This chain's CDR3 is CASSPSRDRGSYEQYF. CDR3 DNA: TGTGCCAGCTCACCATCCCGGGACAGGGGTTCCTACGAGCAGTACTTC.

This clonotype was seen repeatedly, ten times or more. This chain connects TRBV5-1 to TRBJ2-4, with 12 nucleotides matching TRBD2. The CDR3 has 14 residues. Germline CDR1 SGHRS, CDR2 YFSETQ. V lost 4 bases to trimming and J lost 7 bases; unmatched junction nucleotides: 3. CDR3 sequence (DNA): TGCGCCAGCAGCCAGACTAGCGGGGGTAACATTCAGTACTTC. As protein: CASSQTSGGNIQYF.

This clonotype was counted many times. The rearrangement links TRBV2 to TRBJ1-4; 9 bases line up with TRBD1. The germline gives CDR1 SNHLY, CDR2 FYNNEI. J was trimmed by 8 bases and V by 8 bases; bases with no gene match: 9. The CDR3 runs to 14 residues. The CDR3 spells CASGRDRATEKLFF. The CDR3 nucleotides are TGTGCCAGCGGCCGGGACAGGGCTACGGAAAAACTGTTTTTT.

This clonotype was recorded once. A much bigger clone sits one base away, suggesting this may be a read error. The chain uses TRBV12-3 or TRBV12-4 and TRBJ1-2; D is uncertain. Between the trimmed V and J ends, which lost 11 bases and 6 bases, there was a span of 13 bases. The CDR3 totals 11 residues. The CDR3 sequence: CACEVGNGYTF. The CDR3 nucleotides read TGTGCCTGCGAGGTCGGCAATGGCTACACCTTC.

This clonotype has at least ten counts. The chain couples TRBV15 to TRBJ2-1, with D perhaps TRBD1 (6 bases). V shed 4 bases and J shed 10 bases, with 23 bases lying between them. This CDR3 is 16 amino acids long. Germline lookup yields CDR1 LNHNV and CDR2 YYDKDF (reference sequence). CDR3 nucleotide sequence: TGTGCCACCAGCAAGGGGTCGCGGCAGGGGCGTTTGGAGCAGTTCTTC. As protein: CATSKGSRQGRLEQFF.

Points on this clonotype: The junction differs from germline at one of its ends, possibly a read error. The CDR3 nucleotides are TGTGCCGGCAGTTTAGAGGGGTTTTCCTACGAGCAGTACTTC. It is translated as CAGSLEGFSYEQYF. V and J are TRBV27 and TRBJ2-7, with D tentatively TRBD1 or TRBD2 (5 bases each). The CDR3 extends over 14 amino acids. Germline-derived CDR1 and CDR2 are MNHEY and SMNVEV (reference sequence).

Concerning this clonotype: A read error likely explains this, since a far larger clone differs by one base. The chain carries TRBV20-1 and TRBJ1-4; D may be TRBD1 (5 bases). This CDR3 region has 15 residues. The germline CDR1 and CDR2 sequences are DFQATT and SNEGSKA (reference sequence). The CDR3 DNA sequence: TGCAGTGCCCCGCCCTGGGGACTAGCCCCAGATACGCGGTATTTT. Translating gives CSAPPWGLAPDTRYF.

Comment on this clonotype: A much larger clone sits a single nucleotide away, making a read error possible. The genes are TRBV12-3 or TRBV12-4 and TRBJ2-7; no reliable D call. CDR3 length: 12 residues. CDR3 in amino acids: CAGSLGAYEQYF. In DNA form, the CDR3 reads TGTGCCGGCAGTTTAGGCGCCTACGAGCAGTACTTC.